These 6 T cell receptor beta chains came from one sample sequenced in a study of blood T cells in healthy people across ages. The authors ran a second PCR of about 6 to 11 cycles using a sample-barcoded 5' primer and a J-beta primer mix. Each CDR3 protein gets one entry after TCRdb re-called the 5' RACE reads with MiXCR. The sample contains about 970,000 distinct CDR3 sequences, around 54% of which appear only once. The specimen was blood. The origin of the receptors is a woman in her sixties or seventies in good health.

The chain couples TRBV3-1 to TRBJ2-7, with unresolved D. V shed 0 bases and J shed 1 base, with 7 bases lying between them. Per germline, CDR1 LGHDT and CDR2 YNNKEL (reference sequence). This CDR3 region has 14 residues. The CDR3 reads CASSQDLRSYEQYF. CDR3 nucleotide sequence: TGTGCCAGCAGCCAAGATCTGCGATCCTACGAGCAGTACTTC.

This clonotype has a handful of counts. The chain joins TRBV4-3 to TRBJ2-5, with 8 bases fitting TRBD2. This CDR3 contains 17 residues. From germline, CDR1 is LGHNA and CDR2 YSLEER. V shed 0 bases and J 4 bases; nucleotides not matched to a gene: 10. The CDR3 spells CASSQDAAGLAGETQYF. In nucleotides, the CDR3 is TGCGCCAGCAGCCAAGATGCGGCAGGTCTAGCGGGAGAGACCCAGTACTTC.

This clonotype has just a few counts. The gene calls are TRBV7-2 and TRBJ2-4; TRBD2 aligns across 7 bases. The trim removed 5 bases at V and 9 bases at J, leaving 10 bases unmatched. The CDR3 has 14 residues. Germline V gene sequence: CDR1 SGHTA, CDR2 FQGNSA. CDR3: CASSKGLESGIQYF. CDR3 nucleotide sequence: TGTGCCAGCAGCAAAGGACTAGAGTCTGGCATTCAGTACTTC.

This clonotype was seen at least ten times. This chain links TRBV12-3 or TRBV12-4 with TRBJ2-5; 10 nucleotides line up with TRBD1. Trimming cost V 5 bases and J 5 bases; bases outside gene matches: 8. CDR3 length: 15 amino acids. The CDR3 loop is CASSPGTGEWETQYF. The CDR3 DNA is TGTGCCAGCAGTCCCGGGACAGGGGAATGGGAGACCCAGTACTTC.

V is TRBV20-1 and J is TRBJ2-3, with 7 bases aligning to TRBD1. The CDR3 contains 15 residues. Germline CDR1 is DFQATT and CDR2 is SNEGSKA (reference sequence). CDR3 in DNA: TGCAGCGCCAGGACAGGATCAACTAGCACAGATACGCAGTATTTT. It is translated as CSARTGSTSTDTQYF.

This chain connects TRBV29-1 to TRBJ2-3; D is unclear. The CDR3 spans 12 residues. CDR1 and CDR2 (germline): SQVTM, ANQGSEA. V was shortened by 2 bases and J by 4 bases, with 7 bases between the two germline ends. This CDR3 reads CSVELAPDTQYF. The DNA for the CDR3 is TGCAGCGTTGAACTGGCCCCAGATACGCAGTATTTT.